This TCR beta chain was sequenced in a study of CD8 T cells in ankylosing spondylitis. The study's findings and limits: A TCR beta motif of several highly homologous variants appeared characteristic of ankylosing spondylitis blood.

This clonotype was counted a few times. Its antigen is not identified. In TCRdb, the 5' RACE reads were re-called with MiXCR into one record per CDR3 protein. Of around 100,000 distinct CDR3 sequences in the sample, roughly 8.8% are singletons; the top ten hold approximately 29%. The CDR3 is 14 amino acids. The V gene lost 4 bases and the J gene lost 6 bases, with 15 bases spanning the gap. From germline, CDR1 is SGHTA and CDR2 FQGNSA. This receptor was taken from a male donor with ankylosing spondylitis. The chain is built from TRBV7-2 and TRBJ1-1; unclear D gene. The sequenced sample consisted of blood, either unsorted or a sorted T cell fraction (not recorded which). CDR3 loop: CASSSAGVLAEAFF. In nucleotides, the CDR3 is TGTGCCAGCAGCTCCGCTGGTGTGTTGGCTGAAGCTTTCTTT.